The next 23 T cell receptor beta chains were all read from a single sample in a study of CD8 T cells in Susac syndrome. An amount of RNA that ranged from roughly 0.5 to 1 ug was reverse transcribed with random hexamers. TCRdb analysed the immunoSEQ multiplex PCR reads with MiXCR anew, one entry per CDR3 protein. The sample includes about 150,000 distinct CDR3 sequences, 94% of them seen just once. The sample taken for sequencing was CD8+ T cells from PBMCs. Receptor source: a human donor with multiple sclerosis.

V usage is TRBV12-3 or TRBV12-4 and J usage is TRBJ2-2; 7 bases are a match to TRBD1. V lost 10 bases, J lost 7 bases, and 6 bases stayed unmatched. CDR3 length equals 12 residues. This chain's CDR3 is CATDRVSGELFF. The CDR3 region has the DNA TGTGCCACCGACAGGGTTAGCGGGGAGCTGTTTTTT.

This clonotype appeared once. The CDR3 region has the DNA TGTGCCTTAATCTCTACTGGAAACACCATATATTTT. Amino acids: CALISTGNTIYF. The J gene is TRBJ1-3, the V gene TRBV2; D remains ambiguous. The V and J ends lost 11 bases and 2 bases respectively, with 10 bases between them. The CDR3 is made up of 12 amino acids. Germline V gives CDR1 SNHLY, CDR2 FYNNEI.

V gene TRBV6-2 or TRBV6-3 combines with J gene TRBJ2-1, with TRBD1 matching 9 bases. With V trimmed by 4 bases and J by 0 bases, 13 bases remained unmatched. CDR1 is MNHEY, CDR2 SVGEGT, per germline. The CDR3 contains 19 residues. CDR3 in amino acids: CASSFQTGGTPSSYNEQFF. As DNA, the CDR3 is TGTGCCAGCAGTTTCCAAACAGGGGGCACTCCGAGCTCCTACAATGAGCAGTTCTTC.

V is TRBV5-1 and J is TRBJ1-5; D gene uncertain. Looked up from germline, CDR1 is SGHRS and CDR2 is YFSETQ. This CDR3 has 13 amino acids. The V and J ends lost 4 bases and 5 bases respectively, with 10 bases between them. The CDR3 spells CASSLTPDQPQHF. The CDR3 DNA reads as TGCGCCAGCAGCCTCACACCCGATCAGCCCCAGCATTTT.

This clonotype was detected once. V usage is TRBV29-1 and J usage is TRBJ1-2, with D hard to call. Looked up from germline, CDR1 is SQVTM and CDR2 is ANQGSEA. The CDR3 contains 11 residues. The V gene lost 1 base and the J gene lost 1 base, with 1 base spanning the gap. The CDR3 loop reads CSVEVNYGYTF. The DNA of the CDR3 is TGCAGCGTTGAAGTTAACTATGGCTACACCTTC.

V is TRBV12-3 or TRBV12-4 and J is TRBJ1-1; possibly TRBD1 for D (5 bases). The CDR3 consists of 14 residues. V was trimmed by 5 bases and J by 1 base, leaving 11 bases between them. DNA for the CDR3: TGTGCCAGCAGTCTGGGACCCAGGAACACTGAAGCTTTCTTT. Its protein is CASSLGPRNTEAFF.

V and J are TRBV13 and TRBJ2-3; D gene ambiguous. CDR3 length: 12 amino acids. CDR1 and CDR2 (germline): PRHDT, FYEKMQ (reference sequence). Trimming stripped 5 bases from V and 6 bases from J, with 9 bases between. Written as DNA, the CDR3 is TGTGCCAGCAGCCAATCGGGCGATACGCAGTATTTT. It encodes CASSQSGDTQYF.

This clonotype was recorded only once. The CDR3 is CASSPPNGELFF. DNA of the CDR3: TGTGCCAGCAGCCCCCCCAACGGGGAGCTGTTTTTT. The rearrangement joins TRBV9 to TRBJ2-2; D remains ambiguous. The V gene's germline CDR1 is SGDLS and CDR2 YYNGEE. This CDR3 is built from 12 residues. Trimming cost V 4 bases and J 7 bases, with 8 bases left between them.

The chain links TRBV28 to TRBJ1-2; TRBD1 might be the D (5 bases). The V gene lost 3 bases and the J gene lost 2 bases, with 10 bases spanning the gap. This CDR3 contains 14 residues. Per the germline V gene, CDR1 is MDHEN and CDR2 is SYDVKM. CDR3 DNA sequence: TGTGCCAGCAGTTTCACGACAGAAAACTATGGCTACACCTTC. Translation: CASSFTTENYGYTF.

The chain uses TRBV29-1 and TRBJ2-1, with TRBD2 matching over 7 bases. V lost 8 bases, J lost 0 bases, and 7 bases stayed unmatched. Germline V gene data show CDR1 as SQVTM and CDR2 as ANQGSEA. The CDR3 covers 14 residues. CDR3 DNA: TGCAGCCCTGAGCGGGGAAGCTCCTACAATGAGCAGTTCTTC. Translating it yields CSPERGSSYNEQFF.

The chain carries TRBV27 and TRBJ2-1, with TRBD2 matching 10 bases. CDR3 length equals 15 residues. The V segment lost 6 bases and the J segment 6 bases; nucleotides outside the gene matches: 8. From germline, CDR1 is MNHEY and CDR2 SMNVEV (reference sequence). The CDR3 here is CASRSLAGGFNEQFF. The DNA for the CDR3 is TGTGCCAGCAGATCATTAGCGGGGGGATTCAATGAGCAGTTCTTC.

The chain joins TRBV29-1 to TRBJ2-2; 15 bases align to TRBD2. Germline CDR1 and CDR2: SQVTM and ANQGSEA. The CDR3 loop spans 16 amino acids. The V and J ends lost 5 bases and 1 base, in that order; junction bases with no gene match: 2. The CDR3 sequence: CSVLGLAGGNTGELFF. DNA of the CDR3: TGCAGCGTTCTGGGACTAGCGGGGGGGAACACCGGGGAGCTGTTTTTT.

The CDR3 protein is CSVEGFGTGSSYEQYF. The CDR3, as DNA: TGCAGCGTTGAAGGTTTCGGGACGGGGAGCTCCTACGAGCAGTACTTC. The chain links TRBV29-1 to TRBJ2-7, with D perhaps matching TRBD1 or TRBD2 (5 bases each). V was shortened by 1 base and J by 0 bases, with 16 bases between the two germline ends. The CDR3 runs to 16 residues. CDR1 and CDR2 (germline): SQVTM, ANQGSEA.

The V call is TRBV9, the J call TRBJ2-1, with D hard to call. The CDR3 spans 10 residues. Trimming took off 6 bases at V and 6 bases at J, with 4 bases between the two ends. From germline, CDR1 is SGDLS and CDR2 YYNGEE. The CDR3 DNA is TGTGCCAGCAAAGTCAATGAGCAGTTCTTC. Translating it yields CASKVNEQFF.

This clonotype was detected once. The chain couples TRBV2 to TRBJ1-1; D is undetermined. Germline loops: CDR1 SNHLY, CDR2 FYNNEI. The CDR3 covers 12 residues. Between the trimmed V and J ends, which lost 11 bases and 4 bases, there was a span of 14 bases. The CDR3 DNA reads TGTGCCGGCAATCCTGGGAGCACTGAAGCTTTCTTT. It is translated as CAGNPGSTEAFF.

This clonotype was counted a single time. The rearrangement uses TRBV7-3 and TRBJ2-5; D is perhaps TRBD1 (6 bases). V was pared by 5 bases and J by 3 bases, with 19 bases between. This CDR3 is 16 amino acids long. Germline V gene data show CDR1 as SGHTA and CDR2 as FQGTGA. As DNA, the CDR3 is TGTGCCAGCAGCCCCTCCCCGGCACAGGGAAAAGAGACCCAGTACTTC. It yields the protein CASSPSPAQGKETQYF. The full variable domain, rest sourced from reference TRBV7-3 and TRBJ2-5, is GAGVSQTPSNKVTEKGKYVELRCDPISGHTALYWYRQSLGQGPEFLIYFQGTGAADDSGLPNDRFFAVRPEGSVSTLKIQRTERGDSAVYLCASSPSPAQGKETQYFGPGTRLLVL.

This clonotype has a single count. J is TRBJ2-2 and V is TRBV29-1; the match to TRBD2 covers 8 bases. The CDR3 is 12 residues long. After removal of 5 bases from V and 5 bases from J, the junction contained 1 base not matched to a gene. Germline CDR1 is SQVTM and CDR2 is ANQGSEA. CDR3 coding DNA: TGCAGCGTTATAGCGGGGACCGGGGAGCTGTTTTTT. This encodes CSVIAGTGELFF.

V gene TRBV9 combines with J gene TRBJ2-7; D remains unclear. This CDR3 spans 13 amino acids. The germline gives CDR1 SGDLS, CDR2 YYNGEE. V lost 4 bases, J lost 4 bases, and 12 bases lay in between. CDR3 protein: CASSSESEYEQYF. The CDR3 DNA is TGTGCCAGCAGCAGTGAATCGGAGTACGAGCAGTACTTC.

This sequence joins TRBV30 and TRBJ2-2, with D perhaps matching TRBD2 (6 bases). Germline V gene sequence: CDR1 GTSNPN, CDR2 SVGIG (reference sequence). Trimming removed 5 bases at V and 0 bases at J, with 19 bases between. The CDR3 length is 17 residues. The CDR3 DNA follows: TGTGCCTGGGAGGGGCCATCCGGCGGGGCGAACACCGGGGAGCTGTTTTTT. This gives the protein CAWEGPSGGANTGELFF.

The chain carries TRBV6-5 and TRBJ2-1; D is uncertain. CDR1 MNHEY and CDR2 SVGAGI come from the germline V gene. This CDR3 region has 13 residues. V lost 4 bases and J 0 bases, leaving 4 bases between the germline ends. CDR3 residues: CASSSLSYNEQFF. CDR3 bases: TGTGCCAGCAGTTCCCTCTCCTACAATGAGCAGTTCTTC.

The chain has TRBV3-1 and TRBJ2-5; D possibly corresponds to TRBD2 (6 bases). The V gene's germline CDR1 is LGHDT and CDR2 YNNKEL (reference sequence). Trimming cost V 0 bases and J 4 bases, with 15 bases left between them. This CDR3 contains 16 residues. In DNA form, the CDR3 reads TGTGCCAGCAGCCAAGATGCGGAGGGCGTGGGAGAGACCCAGTACTTC. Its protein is CASSQDAEGVGETQYF.

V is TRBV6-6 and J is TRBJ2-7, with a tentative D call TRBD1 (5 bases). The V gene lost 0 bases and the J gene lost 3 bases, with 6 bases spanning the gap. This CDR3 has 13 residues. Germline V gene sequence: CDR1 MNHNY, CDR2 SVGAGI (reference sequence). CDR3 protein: CASSYSDSYEQYF. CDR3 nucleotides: TGTGCCAGCAGTTACTCAGACAGCTACGAGCAGTACTTC.

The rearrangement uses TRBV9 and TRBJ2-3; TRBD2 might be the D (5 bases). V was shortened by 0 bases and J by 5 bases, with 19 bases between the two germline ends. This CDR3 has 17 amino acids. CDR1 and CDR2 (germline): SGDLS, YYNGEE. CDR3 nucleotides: TGTGCCAGCAGCGTAGGGGGTCGGTGGGGAGCAGGAGATACGCAGTATTTT. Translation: CASSVGGRWGAGDTQYF.